This T cell receptor (beta chain) was retrieved from a study of T cell responses to AZD1222 COVID-19 vaccine. Sequenced by immunoSEQ multiplex PCR; TCRdb stores in-frame clones only, minus some. The sample records under 200,000 clones, 91% being singletons. V was pared by 1 base and J by 5 bases, with 4 bases of the junction left unmatched. CDR1 is PRHDT and CDR2 is FYEKMQ in the germline V gene (reference sequence). The CDR3 has 14 residues. This clonotype was obtained from an adult in good health. Material: peripheral blood, obtained on day 0 of AZD1222 vaccination. This chain links TRBV13 with TRBJ2-5; 7 bases are shared with TRBD1. The CDR3 spells CASSLDRGLETQYF. CDR3 DNA: TGTGCCAGCAGCTTAGACAGGGGTCTGGAGACCCAGTACTTC. Full variable domain (rest looked up from reference TRBV13 and TRBJ2-5): AAGVIQSPRHLIKEKRETATLKCYPIPRHDTVYWYQQGPGQDPQFLISFYEKMQSDKGSIPDRFSAQQFSDYHSELNMSSLELGDSALYFCASSLDRGLETQYFGPGTRLLVL.